The present TCR beta chain was sequenced within a study of T cells after yellow fever vaccination. The CDR3 contains 15 residues. Looked up from germline, CDR1 is LGHNA and CDR2 is YSLEER. V was clipped by 5 bases and J by 5 bases; unmatched bases: 9. From the 5' RACE reads, TCRdb called clonotypes with MiXCR, one entry per CDR3 protein. The profile shows a few hundred thousand distinct CDR3 sequences, around 4.1% of them singletons. This sequence originates from a man between 18 and 35 years old who received the YFV17D yellow fever vaccine. The J gene is TRBJ1-5, the V gene TRBV4-3; 7 positions match TRBD1. This specimen was PBMCs, taken 5 days after the yellow fever booster vaccination. The CDR3 bases are TGCGCCAGCAGCGACCGGACAGGAAAGGATCAGCCCCAGCATTTT. This encodes CASSDRTGKDQPQHF.